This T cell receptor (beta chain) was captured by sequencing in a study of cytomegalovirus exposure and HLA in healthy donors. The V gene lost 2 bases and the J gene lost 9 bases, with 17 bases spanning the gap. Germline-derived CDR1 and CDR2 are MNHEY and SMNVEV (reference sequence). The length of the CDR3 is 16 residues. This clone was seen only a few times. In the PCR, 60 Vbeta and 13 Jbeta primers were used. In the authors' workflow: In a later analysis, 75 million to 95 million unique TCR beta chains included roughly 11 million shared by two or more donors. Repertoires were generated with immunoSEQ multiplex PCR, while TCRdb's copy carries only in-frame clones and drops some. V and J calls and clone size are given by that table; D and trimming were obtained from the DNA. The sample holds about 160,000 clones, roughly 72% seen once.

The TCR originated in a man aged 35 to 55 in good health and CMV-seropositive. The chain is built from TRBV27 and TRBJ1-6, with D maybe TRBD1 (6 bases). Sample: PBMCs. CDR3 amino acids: CASSLGSGQRGSPLHF. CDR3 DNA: TGTGCCAGCAGTTTAGGGTCGGGACAAAGGGGTTCACCCCTCCACTTT.